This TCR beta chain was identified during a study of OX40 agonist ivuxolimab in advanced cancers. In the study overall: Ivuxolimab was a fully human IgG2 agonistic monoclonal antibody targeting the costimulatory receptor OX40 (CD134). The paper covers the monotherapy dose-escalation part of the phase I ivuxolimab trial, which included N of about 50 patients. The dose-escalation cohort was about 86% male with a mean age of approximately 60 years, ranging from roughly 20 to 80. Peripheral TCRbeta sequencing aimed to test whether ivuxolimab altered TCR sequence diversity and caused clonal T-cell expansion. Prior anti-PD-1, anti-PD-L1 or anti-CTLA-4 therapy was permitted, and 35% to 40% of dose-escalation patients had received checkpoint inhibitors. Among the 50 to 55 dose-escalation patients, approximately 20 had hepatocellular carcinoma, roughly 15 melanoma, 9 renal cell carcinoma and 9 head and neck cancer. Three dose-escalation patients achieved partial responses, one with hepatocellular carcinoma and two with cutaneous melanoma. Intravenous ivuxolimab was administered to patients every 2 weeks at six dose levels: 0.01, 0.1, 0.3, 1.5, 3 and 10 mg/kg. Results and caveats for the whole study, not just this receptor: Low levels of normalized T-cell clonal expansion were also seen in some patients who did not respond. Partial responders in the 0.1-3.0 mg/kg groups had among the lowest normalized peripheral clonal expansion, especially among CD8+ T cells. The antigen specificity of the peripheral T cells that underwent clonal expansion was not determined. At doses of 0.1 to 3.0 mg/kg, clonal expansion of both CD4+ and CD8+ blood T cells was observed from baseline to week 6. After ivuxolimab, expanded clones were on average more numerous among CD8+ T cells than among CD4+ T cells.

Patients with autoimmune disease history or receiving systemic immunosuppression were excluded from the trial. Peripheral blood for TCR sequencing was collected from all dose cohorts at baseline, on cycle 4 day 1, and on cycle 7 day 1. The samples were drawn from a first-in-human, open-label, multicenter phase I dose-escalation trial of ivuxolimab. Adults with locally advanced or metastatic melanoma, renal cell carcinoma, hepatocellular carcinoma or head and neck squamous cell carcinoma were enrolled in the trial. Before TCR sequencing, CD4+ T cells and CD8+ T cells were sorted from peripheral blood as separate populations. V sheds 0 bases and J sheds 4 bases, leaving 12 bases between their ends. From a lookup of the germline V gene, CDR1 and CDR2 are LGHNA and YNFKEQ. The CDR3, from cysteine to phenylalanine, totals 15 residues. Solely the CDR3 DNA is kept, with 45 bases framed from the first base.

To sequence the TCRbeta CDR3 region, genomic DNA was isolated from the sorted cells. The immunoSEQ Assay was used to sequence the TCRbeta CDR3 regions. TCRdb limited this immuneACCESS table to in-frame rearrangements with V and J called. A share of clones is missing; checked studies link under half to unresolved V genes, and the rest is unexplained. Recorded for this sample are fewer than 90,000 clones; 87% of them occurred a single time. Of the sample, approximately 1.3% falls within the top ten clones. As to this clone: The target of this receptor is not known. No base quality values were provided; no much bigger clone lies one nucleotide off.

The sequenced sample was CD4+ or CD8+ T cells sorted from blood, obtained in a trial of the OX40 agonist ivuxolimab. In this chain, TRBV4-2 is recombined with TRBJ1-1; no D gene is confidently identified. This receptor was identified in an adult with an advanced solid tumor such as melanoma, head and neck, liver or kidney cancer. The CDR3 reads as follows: CASSQELGLGTEAFF. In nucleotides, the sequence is TGTGCCAGCAGCCAAGAACTAGGGTTGGGCACTGAAGCTTTCTTT.